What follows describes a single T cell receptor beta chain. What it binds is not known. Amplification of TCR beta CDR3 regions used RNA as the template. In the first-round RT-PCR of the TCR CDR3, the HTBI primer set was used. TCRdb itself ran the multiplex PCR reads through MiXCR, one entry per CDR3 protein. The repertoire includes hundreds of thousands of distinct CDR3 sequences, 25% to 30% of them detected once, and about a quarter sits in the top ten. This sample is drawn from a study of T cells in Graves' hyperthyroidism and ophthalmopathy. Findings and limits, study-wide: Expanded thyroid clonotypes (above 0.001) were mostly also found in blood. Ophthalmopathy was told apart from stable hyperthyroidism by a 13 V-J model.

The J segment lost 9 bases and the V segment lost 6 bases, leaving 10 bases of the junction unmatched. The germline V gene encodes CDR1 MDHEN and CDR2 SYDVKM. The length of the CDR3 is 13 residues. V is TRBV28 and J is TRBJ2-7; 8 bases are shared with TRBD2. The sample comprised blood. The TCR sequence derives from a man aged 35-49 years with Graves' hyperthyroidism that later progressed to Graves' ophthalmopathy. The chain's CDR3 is CASRRDTLAAQYF. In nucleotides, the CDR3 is TGTGCCAGCAGACGAGATACACTAGCGGCGCAGTACTTC.